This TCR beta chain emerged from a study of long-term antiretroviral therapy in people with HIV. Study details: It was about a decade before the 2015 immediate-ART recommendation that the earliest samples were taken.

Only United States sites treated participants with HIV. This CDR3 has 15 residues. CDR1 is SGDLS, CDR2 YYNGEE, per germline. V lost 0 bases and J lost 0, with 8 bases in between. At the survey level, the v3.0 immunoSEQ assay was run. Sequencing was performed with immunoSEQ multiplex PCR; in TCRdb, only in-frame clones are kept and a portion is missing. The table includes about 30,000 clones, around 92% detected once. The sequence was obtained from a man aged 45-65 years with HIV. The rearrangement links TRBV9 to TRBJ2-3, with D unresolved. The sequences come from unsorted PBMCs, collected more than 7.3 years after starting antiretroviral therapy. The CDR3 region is CASSVARQSTDTQYF. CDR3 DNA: TGTGCCAGCAGCGTAGCTCGGCAAAGCACAGATACGCAGTATTTT.